These 32 T cell receptor beta chains were all obtained from the same sample, sequenced in a study of T cell repertoires in cytomegalovirus infection. The antigens of these receptors remain unknown. TCRdb itself ran the reads through MiXCR, one entry per CDR3 protein. The sample yields over 250,000 distinct CDR3 sequences, less than 25% seen once. The sample in question was cultured PBMCs, obtained from culture after CMV antigen stimulation. Receptors originate from a human donor in good health (CMV status not recorded). Some clones in this sample may be carry-over from other donors' samples.

This clonotype came up a few times. The chain couples TRBV7-8 to TRBJ2-7; 13 bases line up with TRBD2. The germline V gene encodes CDR1 SGHVS and CDR2 FQNEAQ. J was trimmed by 5 bases and V by 4 bases; bases with no gene match: 2. The CDR3 has 14 amino acids. In nucleotides, the CDR3 is TGTGCCAGCAGCTACGGACTAGCGGGAGACGAGCAGTACGTC. Its protein is CASSYGLAGDEQYV.

This clonotype was seen many times. The genes are TRBV7-2 and TRBJ2-1; TRBD2 agrees at 8 bases. The CDR3 runs to 18 residues. Losses at the gene ends were 5 bases for V and 2 bases for J; bases not matched to a gene: 14. Per germline, CDR1 SGHTA and CDR2 FQGNSA. The CDR3 coding sequence is TGTGCCAGCAGCCCCACCGGGAGGGCAAGAATCACCTACAATGAGCAGTTCTTC. Translating it yields CASSPTGRARITYNEQFF.

The chain has TRBV28 and TRBJ2-7; TRBD2 matches 12 bases. Germline trimming cut 6 bases from V and 3 bases from J; bases unmatched to any gene: 6. The CDR3 is made up of 15 amino acids. Germline V gene lookup returns CDR1 MDHEN and CDR2 SYDVKM. The CDR3 bases are TGTGCCAGCAGACCTGGACTAGCGGGGCTCTACGAGCAGTACTTC. It is translated as CASRPGLAGLYEQYF.

This clonotype was recorded many times. The chain combines TRBV7-8 with TRBJ2-1, with D possibly TRBD2 on 6 matching bases. Per the germline V gene, CDR1 is SGHVS and CDR2 is FQNEAQ. The CDR3 contains 16 residues. The V end lost 2 bases, the J end lost 0 bases, and 11 bases lay between the germline ends. CDR3 nucleotides: TGTGCCAGCAGCTTATACGAGCGGGCCTCCTACAATGAGCAGTTCTTC. Amino acids: CASSLYERASYNEQFF. Combining the CDR3 with reference TRBV7-8 and TRBJ2-1 gives the whole variable domain GAGVSQSPRYKVAKRGQDVALRCDPISGHVSLFWYQQALGQGPEFLTYFQNEAQLDKSGLPSDRFFAERPEGSVSTLKIQRTQQEDSAVYLCASSLYERASYNEQFFGPGTRLTVL.

This clonotype was detected ten times or more. The V gene is TRBV12-3 or TRBV12-4, the J gene TRBJ1-5, with 12 positions matching TRBD1. The CDR3 is 15 amino acids. Trimming cost V 5 bases and J 6 bases; bases outside gene matches: 5. The CDR3 loop reads CASSVGTGGLQPQHF. CDR3 nucleotide sequence: TGTGCCAGCAGTGTAGGGACAGGGGGCCTTCAGCCCCAGCATTTT.

This sequence joins TRBV7-2 and TRBJ1-2; D remains ambiguous. The CDR3 is made up of 14 amino acids. V was trimmed by 4 bases and J by 2 bases, leaving 11 bases between them. The germline V gene has CDR1 SGHTA and CDR2 FQGNSA. As DNA, the CDR3 is TGTGCCAGCAGCTCACTGACTCAAAACTATGGCTACACCTTC. Translated, it gives CASSSLTQNYGYTF.

This rearrangement joins TRBV4-3 to TRBJ2-3; a possible D gene is TRBD1 (5 bases). CDR1 and CDR2 (germline): LGHNA, YSLEER. The CDR3 length is 18 residues. V shed 4 bases and J shed 1 base, with 21 bases lying between them. CDR3 residues: CASSRGIRADVGTDTQYF. In DNA, the CDR3 is TGCGCCAGCAGCCGTGGGATCAGGGCGGATGTTGGCACAGATACGCAGTATTTT.

This clonotype was detected ten times or more. The chain combines TRBV19 with TRBJ2-4; possible D gene TRBD2, 5 bases. Germline CDR1 and CDR2: LNHDA and SQIVND (reference sequence). The CDR3 sequence is 16 residues long. Trimming removed 2 bases at V and 1 base at J, with 12 bases between. This CDR3 reads CASSITIPGAKNIQYF. DNA for the CDR3: TGTGCCAGTAGTATAACAATTCCGGGGGCCAAAAACATTCAGTACTTC.

This chain uses TRBV3-1 with TRBJ1-1; D perhaps matches TRBD1 (5 bases). Germline CDR1 LGHDT, CDR2 YNNKEL (reference sequence). CDR3 length: 15 residues. V was pared by 4 bases and J by 1 base, with 13 bases between. CDR3 amino acids: CASSPMGRTNTEAFF. The CDR3 DNA follows: TGTGCCAGCAGCCCCATGGGACGGACGAACACTGAAGCTTTCTTT.

This clonotype showed up many times. V usage is TRBV7-9 and J usage is TRBJ2-1, with TRBD2 identical over 9 bases. Trimming removed 7 bases from V and 9 bases from J; junction bases left unmatched: 13. CDR3 size: 15 residues. CDR1 is SEHNR, CDR2 FQNEAQ, per germline (reference sequence). CDR3 DNA: TGTGCCAGCACCTTTCCCTGGGGACTAGCAGTTGAGCAGTTCTTC. Its protein product is CASTFPWGLAVEQFF. Full variable domain (outside the CDR3, taken from reference TRBV7-9 and TRBJ2-1): DTGVSQNPRHKITKRGQNVTFRCDPISEHNRLYWYRQTLGQGPEFLTYFQNEAQLEKSRLLSDRFSAERPKGSFSTLEIQRTEQGDSAMYLCASTFPWGLAVEQFFGPGTRLTVL.

V usage is TRBV2 and J usage is TRBJ2-7; perhaps TRBD1 as D (6 bases). V lost 6 bases and J 3 bases, leaving 9 bases between the germline ends. The length of the CDR3 is 12 residues. Germline loops: CDR1 SNHLY, CDR2 FYNNEI. CDR3 sequence reads: CASRQDSYEQYV. The CDR3, as DNA: TGTGCCAGCAGGCAGGACAGCTACGAGCAGTACGTC.

Ten or more counts support this clonotype. The chain links TRBV7-2 to TRBJ2-5; 9 bases fit TRBD2. With 0 bases clipped from V and 5 bases from J, the junction kept 7 bases outside the gene matches. Germline V CDR1 and CDR2: SGHTA, FQGNSA. The CDR3 length is 16 residues. CDR3 DNA sequence: TGTGCCAGCAGCTTAGCGATGGCGGGAGGGGGTGAGACCCAGTACTTC. This sequence encodes CASSLAMAGGGETQYF.

The V gene is TRBV19, the J gene TRBJ2-5; 10 positions match TRBD2. Trimming at V came to 3 bases and at J to 5 bases, leaving 6 bases not matched to a gene. The V gene's germline CDR1 is LNHDA and CDR2 SQIVND (reference sequence). This CDR3 region has 15 residues. CDR3 sequence: CASSMLAGETETQYF. In DNA form, the CDR3 reads TGTGCCAGTAGTATGCTAGCGGGAGAAACGGAGACCCAGTACTTC.

Concerning this clonotype: Mismatch with germline at one junction end may stem from a read error. The V and J genes are TRBV27 and TRBJ2-7; TRBD1 matches 10 bases. Germline V gene sequence: CDR1 MNHEY, CDR2 SMNVEV (reference sequence). The CDR3 covers 15 residues. In nucleotides, the CDR3 is TGTGCCGGCAGTTTATCGACAGGGGGCAACTACGAGCAGTACTTC. Translating gives CAGSLSTGGNYEQYF.

This chain connects TRBV7-2 to TRBJ2-5; possible D gene TRBD2, 6 bases. The ends were cut back, 2 bases at V and 5 bases at J, with 21 bases in the middle. The CDR3 runs to 17 residues. Germline CDR1 SGHTA, CDR2 FQGNSA. Here the CDR3 DNA reads TGTGCCAGCAGCTTAATATCTGGGATGGGAGGTGTGGAGACCCAGTACTTC. Translated, it gives CASSLISGMGGVETQYF.

This clonotype came up many times. The chain links TRBV15 to TRBJ2-3; 15 nucleotides match TRBD2. The junction had 13 bases not matched to a gene; V was cut back by 0 bases and J by 6 bases. CDR1 is LNHNV and CDR2 is YYDKDF in the germline V gene (reference sequence). The CDR3 loop spans 20 amino acids. The CDR3 bases are TGTGCCACCAGCAGAGATAACCACATAGGACTAGCGGGAGGGGGGGATACGCAGTATTTT. This translates into CATSRDNHIGLAGGGDTQYF.

The chain is built from TRBV20-1 and TRBJ1-5, with D hard to call. Germline V CDR1 and CDR2: DFQATT, SNEGSKA (reference sequence). Between the trimmed V and J ends, which lost 5 bases and 0 bases, there was a span of 5 bases. CDR3 length: 12 residues. CDR3 bases: TGCAGTGCTCGGAGTAGCAATCAGCCCCAGCATTTT. Residues: CSARSSNQPQHF.

The chain employs TRBV12-3 or TRBV12-4 and TRBJ2-3; D gene unclear. This CDR3 has 14 residues. Trimming shortened V by 3 bases and J by 2 bases, and 9 bases separated the two germline ends. The CDR3 reads CASSFGRHTDTQYF. The DNA for the CDR3 is TGTGCCAGCAGTTTCGGGCGGCACACAGATACGCAGTATTTT.

At least ten counts were recorded for this clonotype. This chain links TRBV6-5 with TRBJ1-1; D is unresolved. Trimming left V 0 bases short and J 9 bases short, with 17 bases between. Germline V CDR1 and CDR2: MNHEY, SVGAGI. This CDR3 has 15 residues. The CDR3 coding sequence is TGTGCCAGCAGTTACTCGATAAAAATTCGTCATAAAGCTTTCTTT. This encodes CASSYSIKIRHKAFF.

This rearrangement joins TRBV6-1 to TRBJ2-3, with D maybe TRBD1 (5 bases). CDR1 and CDR2 from the germline V gene are MNHNS and SASEGT. Trimming pared 5 bases from V and 3 bases from J, leaving 12 bases between. This CDR3 has 14 amino acids. This CDR3 reads CASSFGAGTDTQYF. CDR3 sequence (DNA): TGTGCCAGCAGTTTTGGGGCTGGTACAGATACGCAGTATTTT.

CDR3 in amino acids: CASSFRTSAETQYF. The CDR3 bases are TGTGCCAGCAGCTTTCGGACTAGCGCCGAGACCCAGTACTTC. This sequence joins TRBV7-2 and TRBJ2-5; the match to TRBD2 covers 9 bases. The CDR3 spans 14 residues. Trimming cost V 3 bases and J 5 bases; bases outside gene matches: 4. Germline CDR1 reads SGHTA; CDR2 reads FQGNSA.

This clonotype has more than one count but fewer than ten. V is TRBV19 and J is TRBJ1-5; TRBD1 is a possible D gene (6 bases). CDR3 length: 19 amino acids. Trimming shortened V by 5 bases and J by 0 bases, and 23 bases separated the two germline ends. Germline assignment: CDR1 LNHDA and CDR2 SQIVND (reference sequence). CDR3 region: CASSSGQPDFLYSNQPQHF. The CDR3 DNA sequence: TGTGCCAGTAGTTCCGGACAGCCCGACTTTCTTTATAGCAATCAGCCCCAGCATTTT.

The CDR3 DNA reads TGCAGTGCTAGAGATTTTCGGTACACTGAAGCTTTCTTT. As protein: CSARDFRYTEAFF. The chain recombines TRBV20-1 with TRBJ1-1; D not certain. The length of the CDR3 is 13 residues. Between the trimmed V and J ends, which lost 0 bases and 3 bases, there was a span of 8 bases. Germline loops: CDR1 DFQATT, CDR2 SNEGSKA (reference sequence).

Here the CDR3 DNA reads TGTGCCAGCAGCTTTTCAGGGGTTGGCGAGCAGTACGTC. This codes for CASSFSGVGEQYV. This chain uses TRBV7-9 with TRBJ2-7; D is possibly TRBD1 (6 bases). V shed 3 bases and J shed 6 bases, with 12 bases lying between them. CDR3 length equals 13 residues. Germline values: CDR1 SEHNR, CDR2 FQNEAQ (reference sequence).

The chain recombines TRBV28 with TRBJ2-7, with D unclear. This CDR3 has 12 residues. Trimming left V 8 bases short and J 6 bases short, with 14 bases between. The germline V gene encodes CDR1 MDHEN and CDR2 SYDVKM. The CDR3 coding sequence is TGTGCCAGCGGATCTCGAGCTGGCGAGCAGTACGTC. Translation: CASGSRAGEQYV.

This clonotype came up a few times. The rearrangement uses TRBV11-3 and TRBJ2-7; 10 bases match TRBD1. The CDR3 consists of 14 residues. Germline CDR1 and CDR2: SGHNT and YENEEA. Unmatched junction bases numbered 10, after V lost 8 bases and J lost 6 bases. Here the CDR3 DNA reads TGTGCCAGCTCCGCCGGGACAGGGGACGGCGAGCAGTACTTC. Its protein product is CASSAGTGDGEQYF.

This rearrangement joins TRBV7-9 to TRBJ1-1; 7 bases map to TRBD1. Germline V lookup: CDR1 SEHNR, CDR2 FQNEAQ (reference sequence). The CDR3 is 14 amino acids. The V and J ends lost 6 bases and 0 bases, in that order; junction bases with no gene match: 4. CDR3 protein: CASRPQGLNTEAFF. CDR3 coding DNA: TGTGCCAGCAGGCCACAGGGGTTGAACACTGAAGCTTTCTTT.

The rearrangement joins TRBV7-3 to TRBJ2-3, with D possibly TRBD1 on 7 matching bases. Germline CDR1 is SGHTA and CDR2 is FQGTGA. There are 14 residues in the CDR3. Trimming pared 5 bases from V and 4 bases from J, leaving 13 bases between. The CDR3 DNA follows: TGTGCCAGCAGCCCAGCAGGGGGGTCAGATACGCAGTATTTT. Its protein product is CASSPAGGSDTQYF.

The J gene is TRBJ2-7, the V gene TRBV2; D tentatively reads TRBD1 or TRBD2 (5 bases each). V was cut by 0 bases and J by 3 bases, with 12 bases left in between. CDR1 is SNHLY and CDR2 is FYNNEI in the germline V gene. The CDR3 covers 15 residues. Here the CDR3 reads CASSEAGTTGYEQYF. The CDR3 DNA reads TGTGCCAGCAGTGAAGCGGGGACGACTGGCTACGAGCAGTACTTC.

This clonotype came up many times. Mismatch with germline at one junction end may stem from a read error. The V call is TRBV7-7, the J call TRBJ2-2, with TRBD2 matching over 9 bases. This CDR3 contains 18 residues. Germline CDR1 and CDR2: SSHAT and FNYEAQ (reference sequence). The DNA of the CDR3 is TGTGCTAGCAGCCGAGGGAAGGCTAGCGGGGCGAACACCGGGGAGCTGTTTTTT. It encodes CASSRGKASGANTGELFF.

This clonotype was observed a handful of times. The CDR3 here is CASSWPGLAGEKNIQYF. CDR3 sequence (DNA): TGTGCCAGCAGCTGGCCGGGACTAGCGGGGGAGAAAAACATTCAGTACTTC. The rearrangement links TRBV7-2 to TRBJ2-4, with 14 bases that match TRBD2. V shed 4 bases, J shed 4 bases, and the junction held 6 bases outside the gene matches. The length of the CDR3 is 17 residues. Germline V gene lookup returns CDR1 SGHTA and CDR2 FQGNSA.

The chain joins TRBV20-1 to TRBJ1-1; D not certain. The CDR3 length is 14 residues. CDR1 is DFQATT, CDR2 SNEGSKA, per germline (reference sequence). V lost 5 bases to trimming and J lost 5 bases, with 18 bases between them. The chain's CDR3 is CSAPPLRTVTEAFF. CDR3 DNA: TGCAGTGCTCCTCCTTTACGGACGGTTACTGAAGCTTTCTTT.